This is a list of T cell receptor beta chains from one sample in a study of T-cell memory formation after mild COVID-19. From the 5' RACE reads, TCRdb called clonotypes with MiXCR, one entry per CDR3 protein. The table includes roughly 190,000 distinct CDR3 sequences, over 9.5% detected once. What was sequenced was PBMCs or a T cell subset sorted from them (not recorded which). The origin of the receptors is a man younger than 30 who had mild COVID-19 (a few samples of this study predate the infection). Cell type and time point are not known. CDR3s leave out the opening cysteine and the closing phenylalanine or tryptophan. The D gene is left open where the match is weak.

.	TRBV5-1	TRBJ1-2	ASRFEGEHGYT
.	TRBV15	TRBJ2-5	ATRRGGETQY
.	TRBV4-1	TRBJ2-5	ASSQVARKETQY
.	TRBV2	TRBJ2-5	ASSERAGTQY
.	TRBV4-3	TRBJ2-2	ASSQEALNTGELF
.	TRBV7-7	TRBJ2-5	ASSATASGTQY
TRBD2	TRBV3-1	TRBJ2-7	ASSQYTSGASGEQY
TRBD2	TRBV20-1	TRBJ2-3	SARDPSASGDTQY
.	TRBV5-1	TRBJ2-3	ASSQGQTDTQY
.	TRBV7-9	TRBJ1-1	ASSFSDRNTEAF
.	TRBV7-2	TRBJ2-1	ASSLKRRGARYNEQF
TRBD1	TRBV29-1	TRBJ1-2	SVEKQGANYGYT
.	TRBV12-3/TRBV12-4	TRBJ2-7	ASILAGLREQY
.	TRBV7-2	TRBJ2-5	ASSWGSGGGETQY
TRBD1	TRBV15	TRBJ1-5	ATSFTQGENNQPQH
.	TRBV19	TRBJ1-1	ASSSRQTEAF
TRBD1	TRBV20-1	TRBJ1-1	SAGDSSSEAF
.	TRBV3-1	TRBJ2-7	ASSQVVTDTR